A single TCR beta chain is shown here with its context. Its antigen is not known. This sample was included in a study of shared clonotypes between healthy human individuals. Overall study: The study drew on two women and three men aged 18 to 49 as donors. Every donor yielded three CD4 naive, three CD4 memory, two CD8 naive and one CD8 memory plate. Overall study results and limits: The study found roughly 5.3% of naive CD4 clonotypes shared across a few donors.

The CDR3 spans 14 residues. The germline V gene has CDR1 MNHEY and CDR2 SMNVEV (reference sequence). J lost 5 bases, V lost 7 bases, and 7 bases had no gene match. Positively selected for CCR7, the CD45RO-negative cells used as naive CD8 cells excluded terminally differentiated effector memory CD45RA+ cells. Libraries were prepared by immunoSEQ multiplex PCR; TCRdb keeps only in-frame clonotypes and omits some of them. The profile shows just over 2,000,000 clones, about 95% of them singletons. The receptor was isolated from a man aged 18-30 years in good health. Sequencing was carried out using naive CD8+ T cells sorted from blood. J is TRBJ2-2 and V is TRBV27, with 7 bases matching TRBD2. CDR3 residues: CASTGWGGTGELFF. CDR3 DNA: TGTGCCAGCACCGGTTGGGGGGGTACCGGGGAGCTGTTTTTT.